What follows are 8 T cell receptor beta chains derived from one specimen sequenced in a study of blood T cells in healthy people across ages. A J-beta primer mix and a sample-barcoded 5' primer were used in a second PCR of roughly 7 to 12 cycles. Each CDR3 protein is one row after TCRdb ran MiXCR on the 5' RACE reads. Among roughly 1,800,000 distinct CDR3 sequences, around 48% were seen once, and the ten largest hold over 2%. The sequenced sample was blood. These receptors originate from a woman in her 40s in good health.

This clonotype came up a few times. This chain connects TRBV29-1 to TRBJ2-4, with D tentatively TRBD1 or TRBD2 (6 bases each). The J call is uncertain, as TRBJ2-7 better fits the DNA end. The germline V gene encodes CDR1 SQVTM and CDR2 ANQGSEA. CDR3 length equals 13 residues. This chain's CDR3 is CSVLPGGRYEQYF. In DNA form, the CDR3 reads TGCAGCGTGCTACCCGGGGGCCGATACGAGCAGTACTTC.

This chain's CDR3 is CASWGNYEQYF. The CDR3 nucleotides are TGTGCCAGCTGGGGAAACTACGAGCAGTACTTC. V gene TRBV6-1 combines with J gene TRBJ2-7; D is ambiguous. CDR1 and CDR2 (germline): MNHNS, SASEGT. Trimming took 8 bases from V and 3 from J, leaving 8 bases between them. This CDR3 is 11 amino acids long.

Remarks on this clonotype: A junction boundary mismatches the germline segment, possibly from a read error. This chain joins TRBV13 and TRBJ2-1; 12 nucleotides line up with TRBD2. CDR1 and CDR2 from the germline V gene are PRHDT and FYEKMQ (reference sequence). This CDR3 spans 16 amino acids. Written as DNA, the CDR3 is TGTGCCGGCAGCCCTCGACTAGCGGGGGAGTACAATGAGCAGTTCTTC. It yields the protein CAGSPRLAGEYNEQFF. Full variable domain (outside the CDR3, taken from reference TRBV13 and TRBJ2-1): AAGVIQSPRHLIKEKRETATLKCYPIPRHDTVYWYQQGPGQDPQFLISFYEKMQSDKGSIPDRFSAQQFSDYHSELNMSSLELGDSALYFCAGSPRLAGEYNEQFFGPGTRLTVL.

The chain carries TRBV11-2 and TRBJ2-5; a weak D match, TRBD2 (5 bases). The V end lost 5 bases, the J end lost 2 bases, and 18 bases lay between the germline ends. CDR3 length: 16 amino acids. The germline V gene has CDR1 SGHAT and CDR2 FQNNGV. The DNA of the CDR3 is TGTGCCAGCAGCGACGATCCCAGCGGAGATCAAGAGACCCAGTACTTC. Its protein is CASSDDPSGDQETQYF.

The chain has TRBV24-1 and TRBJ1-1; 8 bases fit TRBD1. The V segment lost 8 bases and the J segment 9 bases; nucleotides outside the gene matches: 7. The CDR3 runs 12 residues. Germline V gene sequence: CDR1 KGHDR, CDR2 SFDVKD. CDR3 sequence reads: CATKRTGCQAFF. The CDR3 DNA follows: TGTGCCACCAAGCGGACAGGGTGTCAAGCTTTCTTT.

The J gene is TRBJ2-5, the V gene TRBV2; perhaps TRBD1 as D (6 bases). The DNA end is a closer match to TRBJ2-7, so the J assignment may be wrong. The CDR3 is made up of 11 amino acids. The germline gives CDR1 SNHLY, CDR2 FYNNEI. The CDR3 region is CAAQGLYEQYF. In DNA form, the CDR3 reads TGTGCCGCACAGGGTTTGTACGAGCAGTACTTC.

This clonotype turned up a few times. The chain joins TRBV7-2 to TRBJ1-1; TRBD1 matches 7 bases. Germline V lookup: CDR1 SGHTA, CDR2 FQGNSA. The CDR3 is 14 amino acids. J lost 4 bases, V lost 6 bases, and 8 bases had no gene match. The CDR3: CASSLDRVSTEAFF. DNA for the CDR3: TGTGCCAGCAGTCTCGACAGGGTAAGCACTGAAGCTTTCTTT.

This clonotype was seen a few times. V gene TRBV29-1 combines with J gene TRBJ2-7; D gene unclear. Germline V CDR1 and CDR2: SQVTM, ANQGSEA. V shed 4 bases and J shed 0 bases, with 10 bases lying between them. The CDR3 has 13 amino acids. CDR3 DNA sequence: TGCAGCGTTGTCTCCAGTCCCTCCTACGAGCAGTACTTC. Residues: CSVVSSPSYEQYF.